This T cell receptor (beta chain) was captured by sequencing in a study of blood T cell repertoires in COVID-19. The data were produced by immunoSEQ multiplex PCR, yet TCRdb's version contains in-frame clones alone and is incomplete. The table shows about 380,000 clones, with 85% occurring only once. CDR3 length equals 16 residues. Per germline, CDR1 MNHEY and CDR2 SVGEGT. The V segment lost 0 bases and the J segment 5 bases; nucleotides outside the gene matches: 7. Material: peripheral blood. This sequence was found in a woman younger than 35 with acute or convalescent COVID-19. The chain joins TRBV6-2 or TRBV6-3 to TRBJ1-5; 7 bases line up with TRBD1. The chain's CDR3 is CASSYSNRGFYQPQHF. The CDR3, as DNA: TGTGCCAGCAGTTACTCGAACAGGGGTTTTTATCAGCCCCAGCATTTT.